This passage covers 13 T cell receptor beta chains from one sample sequenced in a study of T cells in Graves' hyperthyroidism and ophthalmopathy. It was RNA transcripts that yielded the amplified TCR beta CDR3 regions. The TCR CDR3 was amplified in a first-round RT-PCR using the HTBI primer set. MiXCR, run by TCRdb on the multiplex PCR reads, gives a single entry per CDR3 protein. This sample has a few hundred thousand distinct CDR3 sequences; approximately 16% occur once, and the top ten carry around 3.3%. Sequencing was done on a sample of blood. The receptors here all came from a woman aged 40 to 55 with Graves' ophthalmopathy.

This clonotype was seen many times. This chain joins TRBV5-1 and TRBJ1-1, with D tentatively TRBD1 (5 bases). Germline CDR1 and CDR2: SGHRS and YFSETQ. The length of the CDR3 is 14 residues. Deletions cut 1 base from V and 3 bases from J, with 10 bases between. Here the CDR3 reads CASSLSGGDTEAFF. Written as DNA, the CDR3 is TGCGCCAGCAGCTTGAGCGGGGGGGACACTGAAGCTTTCTTT. Variable domain in full (rest from reference TRBV5-1 and TRBJ1-1): KAGVTQTPRYLIKTRGQQVTLSCSPISGHRSVSWYQQTPGQGLQFLFEYFSETQRNKGNFPGRFSGRQFSNSRSEMNVSTLELGDSALYLCASSLSGGDTEAFFGQGTRLTVV.

This clonotype was observed a handful of times. The chain links TRBV6-5 to TRBJ2-3; 9 positions match TRBD1. This CDR3 is built from 15 residues. After removal of 0 bases from V and 5 bases from J, the junction contained 3 bases not matched to a gene. Germline-derived CDR1 and CDR2 are MNHEY and SVGAGI. CDR3 sequence: CASSYSGDRVDTQYF. CDR3 in DNA: TGTGCCAGCAGTTACTCAGGGGACAGGGTAGATACGCAGTATTTT.

This clonotype was seen only a few times. The gene calls are TRBV10-3 and TRBJ2-1; 8 nucleotides agree with TRBD2. V was pared by 10 bases and J by 1 base, with 6 bases of the junction left unmatched. This CDR3 region has 14 residues. Germline V lookup: CDR1 ENHRY, CDR2 SYGVKD. The CDR3 nucleotides read TGTGCCACGGGGGGGGGGGGGTCCTACAATGAGCAGTTCTTC. The encoded protein is CATGGGGSYNEQFF.

This clonotype was counted many times. This sequence joins TRBV20-1 and TRBJ2-7; D could derive from TRBD1 or TRBD2 (5 bases each). Trimming pared 6 bases from V and 3 bases from J, leaving 18 bases between. The CDR3 is made up of 14 amino acids. Germline CDR1 is DFQATT and CDR2 is SNEGSKA (reference sequence). The CDR3 here is CSATGRPGNYEQYF. The CDR3 nucleotides read TGCAGTGCAACGGGAAGGCCAGGGAACTACGAGCAGTACTTC.

This clonotype was counted at least ten times. The gene calls are TRBV30 and TRBJ1-5; TRBD1 might be the D (6 bases). Germline V lookup: CDR1 GTSNPN, CDR2 SVGIG (reference sequence). V shed 3 bases and J shed 1 base, with 13 bases lying between them. This CDR3 region has 15 residues. CDR3 nucleotides: TGTGCCTGGAGCCTGGGAGGGGGGAGCAATCAGCCCCAGCATTTT. Its protein is CAWSLGGGSNQPQHF.

The V and J genes are TRBV2 and TRBJ2-1, with 13 nucleotides matching TRBD2. The CDR3 runs 16 residues. V lost 7 bases, J lost 1 base, and 4 bases stayed unmatched. In germline, CDR1 is SNHLY, CDR2 FYNNEI. CDR3 coding DNA: TGTGCCAGCATTACGACTAGCGGGGGGTCCTACAATGAGCAGTTCTTC. It translates to CASITTSGGSYNEQFF.

This clonotype was seen only a few times. The gene calls are TRBV4-1 and TRBJ2-3, with a possible D match to TRBD2 (6 bases). V gave up 4 bases and J gave up 4 bases, with 15 bases separating them. CDR1 and CDR2 (germline): MGHRA, YSYEKL. The CDR3 is 15 amino acids. CDR3 sequence: CASSPGLLAPDTQYF. The DNA for the CDR3 is TGCGCCAGCAGCCCGGGACTCCTAGCCCCAGATACGCAGTATTTT.

This clonotype was counted many times. This chain links TRBV18 with TRBJ2-1; perhaps TRBD1 as D (5 bases). The CDR3 is made up of 13 amino acids. Deletions cut 2 bases from V and 5 bases from J, with 7 bases between. CDR1 is KGHSH, CDR2 LQKENI, per germline. The CDR3 loop is CASSPKDNNEQFF. CDR3 sequence (DNA): TGTGCCAGCTCACCAAAGGACAACAATGAGCAGTTCTTC.

This clonotype was counted between two and nine times. V is TRBV29-1 and J is TRBJ2-3; TRBD2 might be the D (5 bases). The CDR3 runs to 14 residues. Germline CDR1 and CDR2: SQVTM and ANQGSEA. The V gene lost 3 bases and the J gene lost 0 bases, with 10 bases spanning the gap. Here the CDR3 DNA reads TGCAGCGTTGATAGCGATTCTAGCACAGATACGCAGTATTTT. Translated: CSVDSDSSTDTQYF.

The rearrangement joins TRBV4-1 to TRBJ1-1, with TRBD1 matching over 8 bases. Germline lookup yields CDR1 MGHRA and CDR2 YSYEKL. The CDR3 contains 14 residues. J gave up 6 bases and V 2 bases, and 5 bases lay outside the gene matches. The CDR3: CASSQMQGAAEAFF. CDR3 in DNA: TGCGCCAGCAGCCAAATGCAGGGGGCTGCTGAAGCTTTCTTT.

This chain joins TRBV5-4 and TRBJ2-3; tentative D call: TRBD2 (5 bases). This CDR3 spans 12 amino acids. CDR1 and CDR2 (germline): SGHNT, YYREEE (reference sequence). Trimming pared 9 bases from V and 4 bases from J, leaving 12 bases between. CDR3 DNA sequence: TGTGCCAACGGGAAGACTTCAGATACGCAGTATTTT. Its translation is CANGKTSDTQYF.

This clonotype has only a few counts. This rearrangement joins TRBV3-1 to TRBJ2-5, with 9 positions matching TRBD1. The V gene's germline CDR1 is LGHDT and CDR2 YNNKEL (reference sequence). The CDR3 extends over 19 amino acids. V was pared by 0 bases and J by 1 base, with 12 bases of the junction left unmatched. CDR3 sequence reads: CASSQEGTGFGNLQETQYF. As DNA, the CDR3 is TGTGCCAGCAGCCAAGAGGGGACAGGGTTCGGAAACCTCCAAGAGACCCAGTACTTC.

This clonotype has a count of ten or more. This chain uses TRBV7-2 with TRBJ2-4; TRBD1 matches at 12 bases. There are 15 residues in the CDR3. With V trimmed by 1 base and J by 9 bases, 4 bases remained unmatched. Per germline, CDR1 SGHTA and CDR2 FQGNSA. CDR3 loop: CASSLGDRGHSIQYF. CDR3 DNA: TGTGCCAGCAGCTTAGGGGACAGGGGGCATAGCATTCAGTACTTC.